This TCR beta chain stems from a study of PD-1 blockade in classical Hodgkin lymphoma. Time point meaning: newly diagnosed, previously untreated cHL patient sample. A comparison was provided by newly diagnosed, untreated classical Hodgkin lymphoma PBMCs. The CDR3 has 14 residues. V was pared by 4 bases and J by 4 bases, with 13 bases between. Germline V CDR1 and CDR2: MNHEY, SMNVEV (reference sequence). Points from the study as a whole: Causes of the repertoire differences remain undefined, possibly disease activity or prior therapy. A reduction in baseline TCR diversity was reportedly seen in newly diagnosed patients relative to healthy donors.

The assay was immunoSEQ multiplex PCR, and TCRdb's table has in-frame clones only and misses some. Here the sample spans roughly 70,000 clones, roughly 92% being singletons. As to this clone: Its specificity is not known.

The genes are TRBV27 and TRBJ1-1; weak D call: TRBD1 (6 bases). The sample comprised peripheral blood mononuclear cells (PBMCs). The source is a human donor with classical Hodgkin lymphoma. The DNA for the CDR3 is TGTGCCAGCAGTTCCAAACAGGGTAGCACTGAAGCTTTCTTT. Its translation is CASSSKQGSTEAFF.